One and the same sample provided the 20 T cell receptor beta chains below, sequenced in a study of blood T cell repertoires in COVID-19. Repertoires were generated with immunoSEQ multiplex PCR, while TCRdb's copy carries only in-frame clones and drops some. The sample holds around 180,000 clones, about 80% seen once. The source material was PBMCs or T cells enriched from blood (not recorded which). The receptors here all came from a man in his fifties or sixties who had recovered from COVID-19.

This chain joins TRBV2 and TRBJ1-5; D possibly corresponds to TRBD1 (5 bases). The V end lost 2 bases, the J end lost 6 bases, and 8 bases lay between the germline ends. Germline-derived CDR1 and CDR2 are SNHLY and FYNNEI. The CDR3 runs 13 residues. Here the CDR3 DNA reads TGTGCCAGCAGTGAACCAGGGCCTCAGCCCCAGCATTTT. Protein sequence: CASSEPGPQPQHF.

The chain's CDR3 is CAIMSPSGNTIYF. In DNA, the CDR3 is TGTGCCATCATGAGCCCCTCTGGAAACACCATATATTTT. The V gene is TRBV10-3, the J gene TRBJ1-3; D ambiguous. Germline loops: CDR1 ENHRY, CDR2 SYGVKD. Deletions cut 7 bases from V and 0 bases from J, with 7 bases between. The CDR3 contains 13 residues.

This clone appeared a single time. The gene calls are TRBV7-2 and TRBJ2-7, with 8 bases fitting TRBD1. J lost 2 bases, V lost 3 bases, and 6 bases had no gene match. Germline V gives CDR1 SGHTA, CDR2 FQGNSA. This CDR3 region has 15 residues. The CDR3 protein is CASSFSQGAAYEQYF. The CDR3, as DNA: TGTGCCAGCAGCTTTTCTCAGGGGGCGGCCTACGAGCAGTACTTC.

The chain has TRBV6-5 and TRBJ1-1, with 7 positions matching TRBD1. CDR3 length equals 14 residues. V was pared by 2 bases and J by 1 base, with 1 base of the junction left unmatched. Germline values: CDR1 MNHEY, CDR2 SVGAGI. The CDR3 reads CASSYQGENTEAFF. As DNA, the CDR3 is TGTGCCAGCAGTTACCAGGGGGAGAACACTGAAGCTTTCTTT.

The rearrangement uses TRBV2 and TRBJ2-7; 7 nucleotides line up with TRBD1. Germline lookup yields CDR1 SNHLY and CDR2 FYNNEI. Trimming removed 0 bases from V and 3 bases from J; junction bases left unmatched: 11. The CDR3 totals 17 residues. As DNA, the CDR3 is TGTGCCAGCAGTGAAGCCAAACCCGGGACAGTTCTCTACGAGCAGTACTTC. It encodes CASSEAKPGTVLYEQYF.

The rearrangement links TRBV28 to TRBJ2-3; TRBD2 aligns across 9 bases. This CDR3 comprises 16 residues. Looked up from germline, CDR1 is MDHEN and CDR2 is SYDVKM. V was pared by 5 bases and J by 2 bases, with 8 bases of the junction left unmatched. This CDR3 is CASSPSLAGATDTQYF. The CDR3 DNA reads TGTGCCAGCAGTCCCTCCTTAGCGGGGGCCACAGATACGCAGTATTTT.

Only a few counts were recorded for this clone. This sequence joins TRBV2 and TRBJ2-3; D is ambiguous. This CDR3 has 13 amino acids. The V gene's germline CDR1 is SNHLY and CDR2 FYNNEI. The germline V and J ends were trimmed by 6 bases and 6 bases, with 13 bases remaining between them. The CDR3 spells CASRVPPGDTQYF. CDR3 in DNA: TGTGCCAGCAGGGTCCCCCCCGGGGATACGCAGTATTTT.

This chain links TRBV5-6 with TRBJ1-1; D might be TRBD1 (5 bases). V was pared by 3 bases and J by 1 base, with 13 bases between. The CDR3 spans 15 residues. CDR1 is SGHDT and CDR2 is YYEEEE in the germline V gene. CDR3 in amino acids: CASSWRGDGNTEAFF. Written as DNA, the CDR3 is TGTGCCAGCAGCTGGAGGGGTGATGGGAACACTGAAGCTTTCTTT.

The chain is built from TRBV10-3 and TRBJ1-2; no clear D. This CDR3 has 13 residues. The germline CDR1 and CDR2 sequences are ENHRY and SYGVKD. V shed 3 bases and J shed 0 bases, with 5 bases lying between them. The CDR3, as DNA: TGTGCCATCAGTGACGAGGCTAACTATGGCTACACCTTC. This codes for CAISDEANYGYTF.

This chain connects TRBV19 to TRBJ1-5; the match to TRBD1 covers 7 bases. V gave up 7 bases and J gave up 1 base; unmatched junction bases: 10. This CDR3 has 16 residues. Germline V lookup: CDR1 LNHDA, CDR2 SQIVND (reference sequence). The CDR3 coding sequence is TGTGCCAGTAATGGTCAGGGGGTAACCAGCAATCAGCCCCAGCATTTT. Protein sequence: CASNGQGVTSNQPQHF.

This clone was seen just once. The chain links TRBV28 to TRBJ1-5; no firm D call. The CDR3 has 13 residues. V was shortened by 6 bases and J by 4 bases, with 10 bases between the two germline ends. Germline CDR1 MDHEN, CDR2 SYDVKM. The CDR3 DNA is TGTGCCAGCAGCCTTAATATTAATCAGCCCCAGCATTTT. Translation gives CASSLNINQPQHF.

The gene calls are TRBV4-3 and TRBJ1-6; no clear D gene. The CDR3 length is 15 residues. V lost 3 bases, J lost 0 bases, and 6 bases lay in between. Per the germline V gene, CDR1 is LGHNA and CDR2 is YSLEER. This chain's CDR3 is CASSHYRSYNSPLHF. The CDR3 DNA reads TGCGCCAGCAGCCATTATCGCTCCTATAATTCACCCCTCCACTTT.

This chain joins TRBV12-3 or TRBV12-4 and TRBJ2-1, with 7 bases lining up with TRBD2. V lost 1 base, J lost 7 bases, and 1 base stayed unmatched. This CDR3 comprises 13 residues. CDR3 amino acids: CASSLGEGNEQFF. The CDR3 nucleotides are TGTGCCAGCAGTTTAGGGGAGGGTAATGAGCAGTTCTTC.

This rearrangement joins TRBV13 to TRBJ1-1; 8 bases line up with TRBD1. Germline assignment: CDR1 PRHDT and CDR2 FYEKMQ (reference sequence). V gave up 4 bases and J gave up 4 bases; unmatched junction bases: 11. The CDR3 totals 16 residues. The CDR3 DNA reads TGTGCCAGCAGCTCACGTGGCACAGGGGGGGCCACTGAAGCTTTCTTT. Translating it yields CASSSRGTGGATEAFF.

The chain uses TRBV5-4 and TRBJ2-5; possibly TRBD2 for D (6 bases). Germline V lookup: CDR1 SGHNT, CDR2 YYREEE (reference sequence). Trimming removed 4 bases at V and 5 bases at J, with 15 bases between. This CDR3 comprises 14 residues. Here the CDR3 reads CASSPGTERETQYF. Written as DNA, the CDR3 is TGTGCCAGCAGCCCGGGGACTGAGCGGGAGACCCAGTACTTC.

There are a few counts of this clone. The genes are TRBV11-3 and TRBJ1-3, with D perhaps matching TRBD1 (5 bases). The V end was cut by 1 base, the J end by 3 bases, with 7 bases between. This CDR3 is built from 14 residues. CDR1 SGHNT and CDR2 YENEEA come from the germline V gene. The CDR3 nucleotides read TGTGCCAGCAGCTTAGGGGGCCGTGGAAACACCATATATTTT. Translating gives CASSLGGRGNTIYF.

The chain combines TRBV28 with TRBJ1-3, with 10 bases aligning to TRBD1. CDR3 length: 17 amino acids. The V segment lost 2 bases and the J segment 2 bases; nucleotides outside the gene matches: 6. Per germline, CDR1 MDHEN and CDR2 SYDVKM. The CDR3 is CASSLVTGGSAGNTIYF. In DNA, the CDR3 is TGTGCCAGCAGTTTAGTGACAGGGGGCTCGGCTGGAAACACCATATATTTT.

This chain links TRBV10-3 with TRBJ1-4; 8 nucleotides agree with TRBD1. In germline, CDR1 is ENHRY, CDR2 SYGVKD. The CDR3 has 15 amino acids. V shed 0 bases and J 7 bases; nucleotides not matched to a gene: 4. The chain's CDR3 is CAISESPDRVEKLFF. In nucleotides, the CDR3 is TGTGCCATCAGTGAGTCTCCGGACAGGGTTGAAAAACTGTTTTTT.

The chain has TRBV29-1 and TRBJ2-1; D might be TRBD2 (6 bases). The germline gives CDR1 SQVTM, CDR2 ANQGSEA. With 5 bases removed from V and 3 bases from J, the gap between germline ends came to 11 bases. This CDR3 spans 13 amino acids. The DNA for the CDR3 is TGCAGCGTTCTACTAGCCGGCTACAATGAGCAGTTCTTC. Its translation is CSVLLAGYNEQFF.

The V call is TRBV13, the J call TRBJ1-1, with D possibly TRBD1 on 5 matching bases. Trimming pared 6 bases from V and 3 bases from J, leaving 11 bases between. Germline V CDR1 and CDR2: PRHDT, FYEKMQ (reference sequence). CDR3 length equals 13 residues. The CDR3 coding sequence is TGTGCCAGCAGACATGGGGGGGACACTGAAGCTTTCTTT. Translating gives CASRHGGDTEAFF.